The sequence of this T cell receptor beta chain was determined in a study of CD8 T cells in ankylosing spondylitis. General study points: Some motif variants were previously reported in reactive arthritis synovial fluid and blood. Ankylosing spondylitis blood seemed to carry a telltale TCR beta motif made of several highly homologous variants. Disease-linked clones reportedly concentrated significantly in matched ankylosing spondylitis synovial fluid.

Comment on this clonotype: The antigen is not known.

TCRdb analysed the 5' RACE reads with MiXCR anew, one entry per CDR3 protein. The sample carries under 950,000 distinct CDR3 sequences, roughly 20% recorded once. The CDR3 spans 15 residues. Germline CDR1 MNHNS, CDR2 SASEGT. The V end was cut by 6 bases, the J end by 5 bases, with 19 bases between. Specimen: blood, either unsorted or a sorted T cell fraction (not recorded which). This clonotype originated in a male donor with ankylosing spondylitis. The V gene is TRBV6-1, the J gene TRBJ2-5, with D possibly matching TRBD2 (6 bases). This CDR3 is CASRRGTPGGETQYF. The CDR3 nucleotides read TGTGCCAGCAGACGCGGGACTCCCGGCGGGGAGACCCAGTACTTC.